This entry describes one T cell receptor (beta chain). Its target is not known. Three rounds of nested PCR, following a modified ARM-PCR protocol, produced the TCRbeta library. TCRdb redid the calling of the multiplex PCR reads with MiXCR, one entry per CDR3 protein. Found here are 80,000 to 130,000 distinct CDR3 sequences, more than 55% of them singletons; the top ten hold roughly 20%. The template was RNA from unsorted bulk tissue. This non-tumor lung sample came from over 3 cm beyond the tumor edge. Trimming at V came to 4 bases and at J to 14 bases, leaving 3 bases not matched to a gene. The germline gives CDR1 SGHRS, CDR2 YFSETQ. The CDR3 runs to 12 residues. These data come from a study of tumor and adjacent non-tumor tissue in lung cancer. The study's findings and limits: Tumor repertoires had a smaller top 100 clone share than normal lung.

The source material was distant non-tumor lung tissue. This receptor was taken from a man in his thirties or forties with non-small cell lung cancer. The chain combines TRBV5-1 with TRBJ2-6; 10 nucleotides line up with TRBD1. CDR3 sequence: CASSGTGDILTF. The CDR3 DNA reads TGCGCCAGCAGCGGGACAGGGGACATCCTGACTTTC.